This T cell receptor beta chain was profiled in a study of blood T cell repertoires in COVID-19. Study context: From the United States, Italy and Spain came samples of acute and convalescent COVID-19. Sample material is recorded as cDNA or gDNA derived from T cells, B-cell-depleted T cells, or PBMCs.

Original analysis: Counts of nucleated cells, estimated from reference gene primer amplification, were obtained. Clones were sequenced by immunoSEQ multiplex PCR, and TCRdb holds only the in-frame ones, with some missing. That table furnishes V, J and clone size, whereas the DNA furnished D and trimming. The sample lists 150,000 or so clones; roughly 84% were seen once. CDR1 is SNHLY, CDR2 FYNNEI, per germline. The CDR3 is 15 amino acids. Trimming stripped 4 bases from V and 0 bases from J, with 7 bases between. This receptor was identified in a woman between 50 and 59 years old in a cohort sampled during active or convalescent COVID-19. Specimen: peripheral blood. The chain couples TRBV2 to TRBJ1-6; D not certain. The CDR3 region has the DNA TGTGCCAGCAGTGCACAGAGCTCCTATAATTCACCCCTCCACTTT. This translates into CASSAQSSYNSPLHF.